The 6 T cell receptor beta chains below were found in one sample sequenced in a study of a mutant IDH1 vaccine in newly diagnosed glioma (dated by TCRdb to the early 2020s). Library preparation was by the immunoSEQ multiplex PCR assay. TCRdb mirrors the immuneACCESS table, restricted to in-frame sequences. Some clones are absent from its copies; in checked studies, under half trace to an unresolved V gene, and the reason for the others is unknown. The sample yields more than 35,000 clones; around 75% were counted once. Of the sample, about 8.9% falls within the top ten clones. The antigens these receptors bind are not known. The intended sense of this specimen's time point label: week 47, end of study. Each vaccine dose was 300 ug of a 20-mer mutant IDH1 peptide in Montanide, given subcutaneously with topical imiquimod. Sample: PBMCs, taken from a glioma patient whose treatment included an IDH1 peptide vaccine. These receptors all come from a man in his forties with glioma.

CDR3 region: CASSLRGAFGADTQYF. CDR3 bases: TGTGCCAGCAGCTTAAGGGGAGCTTTCGGGGCAGATACGCAGTATTTT. The chain has TRBV11-2 and TRBJ2-3, with D possibly being TRBD1 or TRBD2 (5 bases each). Germline values: CDR1 SGHAT, CDR2 FQNNGV. Trimming shortened V by 2 bases and J by 4 bases, and 16 bases separated the two germline ends. This CDR3 is 16 amino acids long.

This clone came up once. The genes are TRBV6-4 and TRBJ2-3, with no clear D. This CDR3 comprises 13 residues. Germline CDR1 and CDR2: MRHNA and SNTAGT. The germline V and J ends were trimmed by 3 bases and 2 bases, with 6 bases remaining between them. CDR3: CASSEGSTDTQYF. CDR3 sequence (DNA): TGTGCCAGCAGTGAGGGGTCCACAGATACGCAGTATTTT.

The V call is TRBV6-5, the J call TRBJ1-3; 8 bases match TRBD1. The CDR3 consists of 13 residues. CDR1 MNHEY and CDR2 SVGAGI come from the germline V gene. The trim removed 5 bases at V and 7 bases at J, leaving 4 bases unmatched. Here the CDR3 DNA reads TGTGCCAGCAGTAGGACAGGGTCGAACACCATATATTTT. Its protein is CASSRTGSNTIYF.

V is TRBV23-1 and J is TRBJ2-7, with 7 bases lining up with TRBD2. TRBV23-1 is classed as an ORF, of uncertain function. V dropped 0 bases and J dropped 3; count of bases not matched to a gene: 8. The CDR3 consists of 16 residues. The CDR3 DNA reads TGCGCCAGCAGTCAATCGGGACTAAATTTTCGCTACGAGCAGTACTTC. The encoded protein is CASSQSGLNFRYEQYF.

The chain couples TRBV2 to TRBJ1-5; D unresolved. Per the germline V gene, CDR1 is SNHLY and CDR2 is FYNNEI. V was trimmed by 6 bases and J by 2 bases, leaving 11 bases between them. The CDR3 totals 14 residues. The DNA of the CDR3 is TGTGCCAGCAGACACCTGGGTGGCAATCAGCCCCAGCATTTT. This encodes CASRHLGGNQPQHF.

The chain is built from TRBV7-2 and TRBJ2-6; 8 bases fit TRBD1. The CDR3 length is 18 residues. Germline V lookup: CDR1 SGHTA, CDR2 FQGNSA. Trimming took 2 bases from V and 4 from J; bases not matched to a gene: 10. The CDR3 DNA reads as TGTGCCAGCAGCTTACTTGGACAGGGTCGGTCCGGGGCCAACGTCCTGACTTTC. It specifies CASSLLGQGRSGANVLTF.